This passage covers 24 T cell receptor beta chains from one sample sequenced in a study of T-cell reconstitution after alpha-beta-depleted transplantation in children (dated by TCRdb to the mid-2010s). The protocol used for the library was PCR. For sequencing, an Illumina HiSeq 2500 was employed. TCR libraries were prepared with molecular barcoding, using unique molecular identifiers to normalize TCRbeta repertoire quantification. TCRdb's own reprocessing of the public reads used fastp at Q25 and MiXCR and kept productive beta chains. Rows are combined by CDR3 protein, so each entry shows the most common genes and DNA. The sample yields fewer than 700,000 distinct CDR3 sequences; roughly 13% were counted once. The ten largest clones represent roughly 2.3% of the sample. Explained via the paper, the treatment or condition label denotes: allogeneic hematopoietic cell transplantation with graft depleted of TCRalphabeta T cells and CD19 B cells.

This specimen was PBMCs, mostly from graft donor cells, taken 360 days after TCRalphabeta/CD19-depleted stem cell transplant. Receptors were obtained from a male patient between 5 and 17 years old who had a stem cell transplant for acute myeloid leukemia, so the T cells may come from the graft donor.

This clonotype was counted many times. This chain's CDR3 is CASSLFRLTGVHEQYF. The CDR3 nucleotides read TGTGCCAGCAGTTTATTTCGGCTGACAGGGGTCCACGAGCAGTACTTC. The V gene is TRBV28, the J gene TRBJ2-7; TRBD1 matches 8 bases. The V and J ends lost 1 base and 5 bases, in that order; junction bases with no gene match: 10. The germline CDR1 and CDR2 sequences are MDHEN and SYDVKM. CDR3 length: 16 residues.

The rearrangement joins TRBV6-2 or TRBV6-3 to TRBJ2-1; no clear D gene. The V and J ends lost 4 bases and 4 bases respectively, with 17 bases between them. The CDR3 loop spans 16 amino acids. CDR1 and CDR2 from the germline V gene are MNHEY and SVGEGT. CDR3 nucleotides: TGTGCCAGCAGTTCGCAGGTGTGGACGACGTACAATGAGCAGTTCTTC. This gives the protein CASSSQVWTTYNEQFF.

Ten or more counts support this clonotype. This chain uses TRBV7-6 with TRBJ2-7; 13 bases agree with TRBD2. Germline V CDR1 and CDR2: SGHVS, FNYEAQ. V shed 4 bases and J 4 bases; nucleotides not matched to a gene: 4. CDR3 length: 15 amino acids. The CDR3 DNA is TGTGCCAGCAGCTCCGGACTAGCGGGAGCTTACGAGCAGTACTTC. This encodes CASSSGLAGAYEQYF.

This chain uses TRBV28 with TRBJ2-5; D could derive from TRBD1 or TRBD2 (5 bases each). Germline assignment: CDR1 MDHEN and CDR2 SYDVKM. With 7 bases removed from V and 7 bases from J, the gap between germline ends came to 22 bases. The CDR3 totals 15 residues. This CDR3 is CASTKPALGAGTQYF. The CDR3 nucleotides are TGTGCCAGCACCAAACCCGCGCTCGGGGCGGGGACCCAGTACTTC.

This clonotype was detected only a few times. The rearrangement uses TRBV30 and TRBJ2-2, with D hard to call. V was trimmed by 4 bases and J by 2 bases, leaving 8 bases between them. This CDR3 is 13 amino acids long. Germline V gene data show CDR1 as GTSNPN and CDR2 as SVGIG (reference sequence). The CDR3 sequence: CAWIRLNTGELFF. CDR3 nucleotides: TGTGCCTGGATCCGTCTAAACACCGGGGAGCTGTTTTTT. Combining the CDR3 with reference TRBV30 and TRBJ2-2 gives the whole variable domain SQTIHQWPATLVQPVGSPLSLECTVEGTSNPNLYWYRQAAGRGLQLLFYSVGIGQISSEVPQNLSASRPQDRQFILSSKKLLLSDSGFYLCAWIRLNTGELFFGEGSRLTVL.

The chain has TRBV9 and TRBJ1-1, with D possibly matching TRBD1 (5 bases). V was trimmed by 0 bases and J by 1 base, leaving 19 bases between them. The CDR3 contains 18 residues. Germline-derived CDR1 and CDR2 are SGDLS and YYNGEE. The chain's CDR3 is CASSVALHPGPPNTEAFF. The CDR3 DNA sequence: TGTGCCAGCAGCGTAGCCCTCCATCCGGGACCGCCGAACACTGAAGCTTTCTTT.

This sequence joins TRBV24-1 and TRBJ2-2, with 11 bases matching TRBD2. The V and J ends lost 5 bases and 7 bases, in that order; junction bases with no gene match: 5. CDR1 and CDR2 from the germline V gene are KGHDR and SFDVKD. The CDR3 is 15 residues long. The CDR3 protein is CATSVLAGGVGELFF. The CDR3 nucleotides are TGTGCCACCAGTGTTCTAGCGGGAGGAGTCGGGGAGCTGTTTTTT.

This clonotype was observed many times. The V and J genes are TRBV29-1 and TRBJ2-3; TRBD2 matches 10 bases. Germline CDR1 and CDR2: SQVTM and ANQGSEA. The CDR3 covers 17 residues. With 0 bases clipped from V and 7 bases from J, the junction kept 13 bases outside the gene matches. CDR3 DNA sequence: TGCAGCGTTGAAGACGCTAGCGGGAGCGTCCCCGCACATACGCAGTATTTT. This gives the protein CSVEDASGSVPAHTQYF.

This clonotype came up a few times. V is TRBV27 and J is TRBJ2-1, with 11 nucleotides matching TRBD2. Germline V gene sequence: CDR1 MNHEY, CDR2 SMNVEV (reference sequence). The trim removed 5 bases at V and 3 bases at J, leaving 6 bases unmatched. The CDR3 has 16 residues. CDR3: CASSSQTSGGYNEQFF. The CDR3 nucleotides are TGTGCCAGCAGTAGCCAAACTAGCGGGGGCTACAATGAGCAGTTCTTC.

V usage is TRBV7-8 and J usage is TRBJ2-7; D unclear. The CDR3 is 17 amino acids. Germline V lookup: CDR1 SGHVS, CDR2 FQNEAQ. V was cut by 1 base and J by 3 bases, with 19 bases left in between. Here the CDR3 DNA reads TGTGCCAGCAGCTTAGTCCAAAGGACGGCGGCTTTCTACGAGCAGTACTTC. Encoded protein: CASSLVQRTAAFYEQYF. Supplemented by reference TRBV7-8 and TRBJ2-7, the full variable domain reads GAGVSQSPRYKVAKRGQDVALRCDPISGHVSLFWYQQALGQGPEFLTYFQNEAQLDKSGLPSDRFFAERPEGSVSTLKIQRTQQEDSAVYLCASSLVQRTAAFYEQYFGPGTRLTVT.

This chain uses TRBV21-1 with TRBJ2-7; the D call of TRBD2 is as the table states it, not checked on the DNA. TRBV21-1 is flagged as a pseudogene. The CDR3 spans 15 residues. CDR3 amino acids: CASSKPRAYPYEQYF. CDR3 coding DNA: TGTGCCAGCAGCAAACCACGGGCCTACCCCTACGAGCAGTACTTC.

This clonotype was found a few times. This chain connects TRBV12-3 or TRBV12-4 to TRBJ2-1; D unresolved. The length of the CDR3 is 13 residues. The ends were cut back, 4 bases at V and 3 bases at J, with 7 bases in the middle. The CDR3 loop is CASSSPDYNEQFF. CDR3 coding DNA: TGTGCCAGCAGTTCACCCGACTACAATGAGCAGTTCTTC.

CDR3 amino acids: CASSLAAIGRPGSTYNEQFF. The CDR3 DNA sequence: TGTGCCAGCAGTTTAGCGGCTATCGGGAGGCCGGGATCTACCTACAATGAGCAGTTCTTC. This chain joins TRBV12-3 or TRBV12-4 and TRBJ2-1; 7 positions agree with TRBD2. J was trimmed by 2 bases and V by 0 bases; bases with no gene match: 16. The CDR3 runs to 20 residues.

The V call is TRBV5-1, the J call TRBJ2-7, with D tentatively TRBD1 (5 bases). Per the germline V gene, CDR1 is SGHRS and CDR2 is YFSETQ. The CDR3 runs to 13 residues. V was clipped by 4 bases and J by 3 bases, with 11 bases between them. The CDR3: CASSQTDRYEQYF. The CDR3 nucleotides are TGCGCCAGCAGCCAGACAGACCGCTACGAGCAGTACTTC.

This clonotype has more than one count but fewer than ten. The CDR3 region is CASSRLGRSNQPQHF. The CDR3 DNA reads TGTGCCAGCAGCCGTTTAGGACGTAGCAATCAGCCCCAGCATTTT. V is TRBV7-2 and J is TRBJ1-5; D not certain. The germline gives CDR1 SGHTA, CDR2 FQGNSA. V was shortened by 5 bases and J by 0 bases, with 11 bases between the two germline ends. This CDR3 spans 15 amino acids.

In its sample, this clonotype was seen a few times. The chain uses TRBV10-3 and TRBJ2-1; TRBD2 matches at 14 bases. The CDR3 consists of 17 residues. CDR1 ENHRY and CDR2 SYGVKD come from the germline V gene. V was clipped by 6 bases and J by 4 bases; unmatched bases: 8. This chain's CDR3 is CAISPGLAGAAYNEQFF. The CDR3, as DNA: TGTGCCATCAGCCCGGGACTAGCGGGAGCGGCTTACAATGAGCAGTTCTTC.

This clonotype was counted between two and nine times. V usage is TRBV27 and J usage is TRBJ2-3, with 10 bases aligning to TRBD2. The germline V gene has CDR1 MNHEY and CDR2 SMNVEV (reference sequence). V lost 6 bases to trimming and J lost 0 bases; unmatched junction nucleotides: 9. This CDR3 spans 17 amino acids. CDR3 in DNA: TGTGCCAGCAGCTTCTATATAGCGGGAGGAAGCACAGATACGCAGTATTTT. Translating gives CASSFYIAGGSTDTQYF.

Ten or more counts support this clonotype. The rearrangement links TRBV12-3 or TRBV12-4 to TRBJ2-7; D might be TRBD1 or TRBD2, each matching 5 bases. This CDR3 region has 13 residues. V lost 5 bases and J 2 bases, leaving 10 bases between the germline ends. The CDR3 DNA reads TGTGCCAGCAGTAGAGGGACGACCTACGAGCAGTACTTC. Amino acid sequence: CASSRGTTYEQYF.

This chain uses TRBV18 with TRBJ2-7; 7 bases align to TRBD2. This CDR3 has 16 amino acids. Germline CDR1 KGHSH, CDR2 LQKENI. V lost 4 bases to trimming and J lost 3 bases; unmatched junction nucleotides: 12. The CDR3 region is CASSLKRDWTIYEQYF. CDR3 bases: TGTGCCAGCTCACTAAAGCGGGACTGGACTATCTACGAGCAGTACTTC. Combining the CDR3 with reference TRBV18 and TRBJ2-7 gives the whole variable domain NAGVMQNPRHLVRRRGQEARLRCSPMKGHSHVYWYRQLPEEGLKFMVYLQKENIIDESGMPKERFSAEFPKEGPSILRIQQVVRGDSAAYFCASSLKRDWTIYEQYFGPGTRLTVT.

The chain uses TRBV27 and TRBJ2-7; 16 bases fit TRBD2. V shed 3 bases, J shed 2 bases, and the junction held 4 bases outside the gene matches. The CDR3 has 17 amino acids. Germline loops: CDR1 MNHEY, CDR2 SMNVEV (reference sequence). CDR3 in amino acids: CASSFLGLAGGTYEQYF. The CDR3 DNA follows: TGTGCCAGCAGTTTTCTGGGACTAGCGGGAGGGACCTACGAGCAGTACTTC.

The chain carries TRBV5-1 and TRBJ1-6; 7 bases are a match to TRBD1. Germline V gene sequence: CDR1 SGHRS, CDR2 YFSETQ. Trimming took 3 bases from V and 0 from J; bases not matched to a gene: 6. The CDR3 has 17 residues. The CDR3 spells CASSSGQPSSYNSPLHF. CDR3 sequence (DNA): TGCGCCAGCAGCTCGGGACAGCCTAGCTCCTATAATTCACCCCTCCACTTT.

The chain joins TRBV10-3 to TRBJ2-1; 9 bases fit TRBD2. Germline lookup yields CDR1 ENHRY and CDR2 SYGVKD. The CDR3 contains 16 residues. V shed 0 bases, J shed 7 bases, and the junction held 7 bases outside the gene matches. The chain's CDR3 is CAISESLVAGVNEQFF. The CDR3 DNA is TGTGCCATCAGTGAGTCGTTAGTAGCGGGAGTGAATGAGCAGTTCTTC.

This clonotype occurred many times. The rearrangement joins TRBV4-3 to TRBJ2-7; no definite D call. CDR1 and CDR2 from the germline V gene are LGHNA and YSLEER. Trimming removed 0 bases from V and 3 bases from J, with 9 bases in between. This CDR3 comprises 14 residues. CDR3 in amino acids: CASSQDGFNYEQYF. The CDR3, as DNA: TGCGCCAGCAGCCAAGATGGGTTTAACTACGAGCAGTACTTC.

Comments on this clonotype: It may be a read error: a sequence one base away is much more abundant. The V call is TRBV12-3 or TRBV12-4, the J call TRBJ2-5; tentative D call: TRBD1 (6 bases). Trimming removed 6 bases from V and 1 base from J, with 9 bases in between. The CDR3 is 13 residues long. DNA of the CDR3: TGTGCCAGCAGGGGCAGGGGCCAAGAGACCCAGTACTTC. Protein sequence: CASRGRGQETQYF.